This entry concerns a single T cell receptor beta chain. The antigen remains unidentified. The CDR3 runs 17 residues. TCRbeta libraries were built with three rounds of nested PCR, modified from ARM-PCR. TCRdb redid the calling of the multiplex PCR reads with MiXCR, one entry per CDR3 protein. Altogether about 98,000 distinct CDR3 sequences are present, more than 80% being singletons, with the ten largest covering more than 25%. These data belong to a study of tumor and adjacent non-tumor tissue in lung cancer. As for the study in general: There were about twelve adenocarcinoma, a couple of squamous cell carcinoma and 1 small cell lung cancer cases.

The template was RNA from unsorted bulk tissue. Distant lung tissue was collected more than 3 cm away from the tumor edge. Chemotherapy-naive patients with new lung cancer underwent thoracic surgery in China, August–November 2014. Study-wide findings and caveats: Shorter survival was associated with higher TCR diversity in tumors.

The receptor was derived from a man aged 60-69 years with small cell lung cancer. Sequencing was carried out using distant non-tumor lung tissue. V gene TRBV21-1 combines with J gene TRBJ2-5; the table's D call, TRBD2, has no DNA check behind it. TRBV21-1 is deemed a pseudogene. The CDR3 loop is CTSIKYIRTEYQETQYF. In nucleotides, the CDR3 is TGTACCAGCATCAAATATATACGGACTGAATATCAAGAGACCCAGTACTTC.